These 28 T cell receptor beta chains came from one sample sequenced in a study of shared clonotypes between healthy human individuals. Only in-frame clones appear in the TCRdb table, and some are missing; sequencing was by immunoSEQ multiplex PCR. The sample records over a million clones, approximately 72% being singletons. The material sequenced was memory CD4+ T cells sorted from blood. The subset is: CD45RA-negative fraction. Every receptor here comes from a young man in good health.

V is TRBV6-5 and J is TRBJ2-7, with a tentative D call TRBD1 (6 bases). V was clipped by 8 bases and J by 2 bases, with 16 bases between them. The length of the CDR3 is 14 residues. From germline, CDR1 is MNHEY and CDR2 SVGAGI. The CDR3 bases are TGTGCCAGCTGGGCGACAGGTACCGCCTACGAGCAGTACTTC. As protein: CASWATGTAYEQYF.

The chain uses TRBV25-1 and TRBJ2-3; TRBD2 matches 9 bases. From germline, CDR1 is MGHDK and CDR2 SYGVNS. The CDR3 covers 15 residues. With 3 bases clipped from V and 3 bases from J, the junction kept 4 bases outside the gene matches. Here the CDR3 DNA reads TGTGCCAGCAGTGAGGAGCGGGGGGATACAGATACGCAGTATTTT. Residues: CASSEERGDTDTQYF.

This clone was detected a few times. This chain joins TRBV9 and TRBJ1-1; a possible D gene is TRBD1 (5 bases). The germline V gene encodes CDR1 SGDLS and CDR2 YYNGEE. The CDR3 has 15 residues. The V end lost 4 bases, the J end lost 1 base, and 14 bases lay between the germline ends. The CDR3 nucleotides read TGTGCCAGCAGCTTAGGAGGGGTTGGGAACACTGAAGCTTTCTTT. This gives the protein CASSLGGVGNTEAFF.

The chain links TRBV10-2 to TRBJ1-1; no reliable D call. Trimming removed 3 bases from V and 0 bases from J, with 11 bases in between. CDR3 length: 15 amino acids. Per the germline V gene, CDR1 is WSHSY and CDR2 is SAAADI. The CDR3 DNA follows: TGCGCCAGCAGTGATGGGGAGTTGATGAACACTGAAGCTTTCTTT. Residues: CASSDGELMNTEAFF.

The rearrangement uses TRBV5-1 and TRBJ2-3; D is possibly TRBD1 or TRBD2 (5 bases each). Trimming took 5 bases from V and 4 from J, leaving 23 bases between them. The CDR3 sequence is 17 residues long. Germline V gene lookup returns CDR1 SGHRS and CDR2 YFSETQ. CDR3 nucleotide sequence: TGCGCCAGCAGTGGAACCGGGACGGATTTCGTTTCAGATACGCAGTATTTT. Protein sequence: CASSGTGTDFVSDTQYF.

This chain links TRBV30 with TRBJ1-6; D is possibly TRBD1 (5 bases). The germline gives CDR1 GTSNPN, CDR2 SVGIG (reference sequence). The CDR3 spans 15 residues. The V end was cut by 0 bases, the J end by 3 bases, with 9 bases between. In nucleotides, the CDR3 is TGTGCCTGGAGTGTACAGGCAGGCTATAATTCACCCCTCCACTTT. This encodes CAWSVQAGYNSPLHF.

The rearrangement links TRBV7-9 to TRBJ1-3; D gene uncertain. This CDR3 region has 14 residues. Looked up from germline, CDR1 is SEHNR and CDR2 is FQNEAQ (reference sequence). V was cut by 2 bases and J by 4 bases, with 9 bases left in between. Written as DNA, the CDR3 is TGTGCCAGCAGCTTACGGGGAGGAGGAAACACCATATATTTT. Translated, it gives CASSLRGGGNTIYF.

The chain combines TRBV6-5 with TRBJ1-1; TRBD1 agrees at 11 bases. CDR1 MNHEY and CDR2 SVGAGI come from the germline V gene. Trimming removed 4 bases from V and 7 bases from J; junction bases left unmatched: 5. The CDR3 runs 14 residues. This CDR3 reads CASSSRTGGVEAFF. The CDR3 DNA follows: TGTGCCAGCAGTTCCAGGACAGGGGGCGTTGAAGCTTTCTTT.

This rearrangement joins TRBV11-2 to TRBJ2-7; 12 bases map to TRBD1. Germline lookup yields CDR1 SGHAT and CDR2 FQNNGV. The V and J ends lost 3 bases and 7 bases, in that order; junction bases with no gene match: 7. This CDR3 region has 15 residues. CDR3 loop: CASSLEGQGAGEQYF. Written as DNA, the CDR3 is TGTGCCAGCAGCTTGGAGGGACAGGGGGCTGGGGAGCAGTACTTC.

The V and J genes are TRBV10-2 and TRBJ2-7, with 15 bases matching TRBD2. Germline values: CDR1 WSHSY, CDR2 SAAADI. V lost 2 bases and J lost 5; bases outside the gene matches: 16. CDR3 size: 20 residues. The CDR3 region is CASSEPLGLAGGPWQDEQYF. The CDR3 DNA reads as TGCGCCAGCAGTGAGCCCCTTGGACTAGCGGGGGGGCCGTGGCAGGACGAGCAGTACTTC.

The chain couples TRBV7-9 to TRBJ1-1; D is unresolved. V dropped 0 bases and J dropped 7 bases, with 15 bases sitting between them. The CDR3 spans 15 residues. Germline-derived CDR1 and CDR2 are SEHNR and FQNEAQ (reference sequence). The CDR3 loop reads CASSLALFRVSEAFF. As DNA, the CDR3 is TGTGCCAGCAGCTTAGCGCTCTTTAGGGTGAGTGAAGCTTTCTTT.

The gene calls are TRBV5-1 and TRBJ2-5, with 7 bases identical to TRBD1. The CDR3 is made up of 15 amino acids. Looked up from germline, CDR1 is SGHRS and CDR2 is YFSETQ. Unmatched junction bases numbered 4, after V lost 0 bases and J lost 2 bases. The CDR3 reads CASSLEWGQQETQYF. For the CDR3, the DNA is TGCGCCAGCAGCTTGGAGTGGGGACAGCAAGAGACCCAGTACTTC.

A few counts support this clone. The chain recombines TRBV11-2 with TRBJ2-7; 11 nucleotides line up with TRBD1. J lost 6 bases, V lost 6 bases, and 10 bases had no gene match. This CDR3 region has 15 residues. Per germline, CDR1 SGHAT and CDR2 FQNNGV. The CDR3 loop is CASRRESGTGGEQYF. The CDR3 bases are TGTGCCAGCAGGCGCGAAAGCGGGACAGGGGGCGAGCAGTACTTC.

This chain joins TRBV10-1 and TRBJ2-3, with D perhaps being TRBD1 or TRBD2 (5 bases each). The ends were cut back, 4 bases at V and 2 bases at J, with 16 bases in the middle. The CDR3 spans 16 residues. Germline-derived CDR1 and CDR2 are WNHNN and SYGVQD (reference sequence). The CDR3 is CASSGGPAGNTDTQYF. For the CDR3, the DNA is TGCGCCAGCAGTGGCGGGCCGGCAGGGAACACAGATACGCAGTATTTT.

This chain joins TRBV27 and TRBJ2-7; TRBD2 agrees at 12 bases. CDR1 and CDR2 (germline): MNHEY, SMNVEV (reference sequence). Germline trimming cut 0 bases from V and 6 bases from J; bases unmatched to any gene: 9. The CDR3 is 17 residues long. The CDR3: CASSLSASGGARSEQYF. The CDR3, as DNA: TGTGCCAGCAGTTTATCGGCTAGCGGGGGGGCCAGATCCGAGCAGTACTTC.

The chain's CDR3 is CASSDGGSVGGLREQYF. Written as DNA, the CDR3 is TGTGCCAGCAGTGATGGGGGTTCGGTCGGTGGGCTACGTGAGCAGTACTTC. This chain joins TRBV6-1 and TRBJ2-7; D may correspond to TRBD1 or TRBD2 (5 bases each). Trimming pared 3 bases from V and 7 bases from J, leaving 25 bases between. The CDR3 contains 17 residues. The germline CDR1 and CDR2 sequences are MNHNS and SASEGT.

The rearrangement links TRBV7-2 to TRBJ2-2; 7 nucleotides agree with TRBD1. CDR1 is SGHTA and CDR2 is FQGNSA in the germline V gene. The CDR3 length is 15 residues. The trim removed 5 bases at V and 0 bases at J, leaving 3 bases unmatched. The CDR3 reads CASSRDRSNTGELFF. The CDR3 bases are TGTGCCAGCAGCCGGGACAGATCGAACACCGGGGAGCTGTTTTTT.

The V gene is TRBV2, the J gene TRBJ1-6; D remains unclear. The CDR3 covers 14 residues. Between the trimmed V and J ends, which lost 6 bases and 3 bases, there was a span of 9 bases. The germline V gene has CDR1 SNHLY and CDR2 FYNNEI. CDR3: CASRFRSYNSPLHF. CDR3 nucleotide sequence: TGTGCCAGCAGGTTCAGAAGCTATAATTCACCCCTCCACTTT.

This clone was detected once. The gene calls are TRBV6-1 and TRBJ2-6; no definite D call. This CDR3 spans 16 amino acids. The V gene lost 4 bases and the J gene lost 0 bases, with 10 bases spanning the gap. The V gene's germline CDR1 is MNHNS and CDR2 SASEGT. CDR3 bases: TGTGCCAGCAGTGCGGCGCAGAGCTCTGGGGCCAACGTCCTGACTTTC. Its protein product is CASSAAQSSGANVLTF.

The rearrangement joins TRBV5-1 to TRBJ2-3; D remains ambiguous. Looked up from germline, CDR1 is SGHRS and CDR2 is YFSETQ. The CDR3 has 15 residues. Trimming took 4 bases from V and 6 from J, leaving 18 bases between them. The CDR3 sequence is CASSRSTPPADTQYF. The CDR3 coding sequence is TGCGCCAGCAGCCGCTCGACTCCCCCGGCGGATACGCAGTATTTT.

The rearrangement uses TRBV18 and TRBJ2-5; 7 bases match TRBD2. Trimming at V came to 3 bases and at J to 2 bases, leaving 6 bases not matched to a gene. Looked up from germline, CDR1 is KGHSH and CDR2 is LQKENI. The CDR3 is 15 amino acids. The chain's CDR3 is CASSPQGGLQETQYF. DNA of the CDR3: TGTGCCAGCTCACCGCAGGGAGGGTTGCAAGAGACCCAGTACTTC. Supplemented by reference TRBV18 and TRBJ2-5, the full variable domain reads NAGVMQNPRHLVRRRGQEARLRCSPMKGHSHVYWYRQLPEEGLKFMVYLQKENIIDESGMPKERFSAEFPKEGPSILRIQQVVRGDSAAYFCASSPQGGLQETQYFGPGTRLLVL.

Turning to this clone: This sample also contains other DNA sequences that code for the same CDR3. This rearrangement joins TRBV5-6 to TRBJ2-7, with unresolved D. The germline V gene encodes CDR1 SGHDT and CDR2 YYEEEE. V was cut by 5 bases and J by 4 bases, with 10 bases left in between. The CDR3 totals 12 residues. The DNA for the CDR3 is TGTGCCAGCAGTCATGAAGGATACGAGCAGTACTTC. This gives the protein CASSHEGYEQYF. The variable domain in full, completed from reference TRBV5-6 and TRBJ2-7, reads DAGVTQSPTHLIKTRGQQVTLRCSPKSGHDTVSWYQQALGQGPQFIFQYYEEEERQRGNFPDRFSGHQFPNYSSELNVNALLLGDSALYLCASSHEGYEQYFGPGTRLTVT.

The J gene is TRBJ1-6, the V gene TRBV5-4; D unresolved. The CDR3 covers 17 residues. V lost 4 bases, J lost 9 bases, and 23 bases lay in between. CDR1 and CDR2 (germline): SGHNT, YYREEE (reference sequence). CDR3 protein: CASSADEGRVRSSPLHF. As DNA, the CDR3 is TGTGCCAGCAGCGCCGACGAGGGAAGGGTGAGGAGTTCACCCCTCCACTTT.

V usage is TRBV7-2 and J usage is TRBJ1-2, with TRBD1 as a possible D gene (5 bases). Germline loops: CDR1 SGHTA, CDR2 FQGNSA. The V gene lost 2 bases and the J gene lost 2 bases, with 9 bases spanning the gap. This CDR3 comprises 14 residues. The CDR3, as DNA: TGTGCCAGCAGCTTACAGACAGTAAACTATGGCTACACCTTC. It is translated as CASSLQTVNYGYTF. The full variable domain, rest sourced from reference TRBV7-2 and TRBJ1-2, is GAGVSQSPSNKVTEKGKDVELRCDPISGHTALYWYRQSLGQGLEFLIYFQGNSAPDKSGLPSDRFSAERTGGSVSTLTIQRTQQEDSAVYLCASSLQTVNYGYTFGSGTRLTVV.

The rearrangement links TRBV5-4 to TRBJ2-3, with 10 bases identical to TRBD2. V lost 4 bases, J lost 1 base, and 9 bases stayed unmatched. The V gene's germline CDR1 is SGHNT and CDR2 YYREEE (reference sequence). CDR3 length: 17 amino acids. CDR3 sequence reads: CASSQASGSVGTDTQYF. Written as DNA, the CDR3 is TGTGCCAGCAGCCAAGCTAGCGGGAGCGTTGGCACAGATACGCAGTATTTT. The whole variable domain, filled in from reference TRBV5-4 and TRBJ2-3, reads ETGVTQSPTHLIKTRGQQVTLRCSSQSGHNTVSWYQQALGQGPQFIFQYYREEENGRGNFPPRFSGLQFPNYSSELNVNALELDDSALYLCASSQASGSVGTDTQYFGPGTRLTVL.

The rearrangement joins TRBV2 to TRBJ2-1; the match to TRBD2 covers 8 bases. CDR1 and CDR2 from the germline V gene are SNHLY and FYNNEI. This CDR3 spans 15 amino acids. The V gene end was trimmed by 3 bases and the J gene end by 4 bases; junction bases not matched to a gene: 5. The chain's CDR3 is CASSDSGTKYNEQFF. The CDR3 DNA follows: TGTGCCAGCAGTGATAGCGGGACAAAGTACAATGAGCAGTTCTTC. Looking up the rest from reference TRBV2 and TRBJ2-1 gives the full variable domain: EPEVTQTPSHQVTQMGQEVILRCVPISNHLYFYWYRQILGQKVEFLVSFYNNEISEKSEIFDDQFSVERPDGSNFTLKIRSTKLEDSAMYFCASSDSGTKYNEQFFGPGTRLTVL.

In its sample, this clone was seen a few times. The gene calls are TRBV6-1 and TRBJ2-1; D is unresolved. Germline CDR1 reads MNHNS; CDR2 reads SASEGT. This CDR3 spans 11 amino acids. The V end was cut by 3 bases, the J end by 6 bases, with 3 bases between. Here the CDR3 reads CASSEVNEQFF. The CDR3 bases are TGTGCCAGCAGTGAGGTCAATGAGCAGTTCTTC.

This clone has just one count. This chain links TRBV28 with TRBJ2-3; no definite D call. The germline CDR1 and CDR2 sequences are MDHEN and SYDVKM. The CDR3 is made up of 17 amino acids. V dropped 4 bases and J dropped 0 bases, with 17 bases sitting between them. The CDR3 region is CASSSRGVGFSTDTQYF. The CDR3 nucleotides are TGTGCCAGCAGTTCCCGCGGTGTTGGGTTTAGCACAGATACGCAGTATTTT.